This entry concerns a single TCR beta chain. Its antigen is as yet unknown. Trimming removed 0 bases from V and 4 bases from J; junction bases left unmatched: 9. This CDR3 spans 17 amino acids. Germline assignment: CDR1 SGHTA and CDR2 FQGNSA. The data belong to a study of T cell responses to AZD1222 COVID-19 vaccine. Overall study findings and caveats: A rise in Spike-specific TCR breadth and depth followed two AZD1222 doses. Females outnumbered males among donors, who were mostly white British; clonal diversity was possibly underestimated.

Data came from immunoSEQ multiplex PCR; TCRdb stores just in-frame clones and leaves some out. The sample lists around 94,000 clones, 88% occurring once. The starting material was peripheral blood, obtained on day 0 of AZD1222 vaccination. The chain combines TRBV7-2 with TRBJ2-3, with 8 bases lining up with TRBD2. The clonotype originates from an adult in good health. For the CDR3, the DNA is TGTGCCAGCAGCTTAGCGGGACCCCGGGGGGGCGCAGATACGCAGTATTTT. Protein sequence: CASSLAGPRGGADTQYF.